Presented here are 5 T cell receptor beta chains from one specimen sequenced in a study of shared clonotypes between healthy human individuals. TCRdb's copy holds only in-frame clones and misses some; the assay was immunoSEQ multiplex PCR. The repertoire has about a million clones, approximately 68% of them found once; the top ten carry approximately 1.5%. The sample consisted of memory CD4+ T cells sorted from blood. Subset indicated: CD45RA-negative fraction. The source of these receptors is a man in his late teens or twenties in good health.

The chain employs TRBV18 and TRBJ2-1; 9 nucleotides line up with TRBD2. The germline V gene encodes CDR1 KGHSH and CDR2 LQKENI. V lost 6 bases, J lost 6 bases, and 9 bases stayed unmatched. CDR3 length: 15 amino acids. The CDR3 sequence is CASSRAGTSPNEQFF. DNA for the CDR3: TGTGCCAGCTCCCGGGCCGGGACTAGCCCCAATGAGCAGTTCTTC.

This chain joins TRBV7-2 and TRBJ2-3, with a possible D match to TRBD2 (6 bases). V lost 1 base, J lost 2 bases, and 10 bases lay in between. CDR1 is SGHTA, CDR2 FQGNSA, per germline. The CDR3 has 15 amino acids. CDR3 bases: TGTGCCAGCAGCTTAGGGCTAGCGCTCACAGATACGCAGTATTTT. Its protein product is CASSLGLALTDTQYF.

The sample holds a few counts of this clone. The genes are TRBV11-2 and TRBJ2-3, with no clear D. V lost 3 bases to trimming and J lost 7 bases, with 20 bases between them. CDR3 length equals 16 residues. Germline V gene lookup returns CDR1 SGHAT and CDR2 FQNNGV. CDR3 sequence (DNA): TGTGCCAGCAGCTTTGTGTTACCAACCACCGGACATACGCAGTATTTT. The encoded protein is CASSFVLPTTGHTQYF.

The chain couples TRBV7-8 to TRBJ2-1; D might be TRBD2 (5 bases). Germline V gives CDR1 SGHVS, CDR2 FQNEAQ. This CDR3 spans 14 amino acids. V lost 7 bases and J 10 bases, leaving 20 bases between the germline ends. The CDR3: CASNPKGGRAEQFF. CDR3 nucleotide sequence: TGTGCCAGCAACCCCAAGGGCGGGCGGGCCGAGCAGTTCTTC.

This rearrangement joins TRBV7-2 to TRBJ2-1; tentatively, D is TRBD1 (6 bases). Germline V gives CDR1 SGHTA, CDR2 FQGNSA. The CDR3 contains 15 residues. Trimming cost V 1 base and J 6 bases, with 13 bases left between them. In nucleotides, the CDR3 is TGTGCCAGCAGCTTAGAGGCAGGGGTATTCAATGAGCAGTTCTTC. Amino acid sequence: CASSLEAGVFNEQFF. Full variable domain (missing parts from reference TRBV7-2 and TRBJ2-1): GAGVSQSPSNKVTEKGKDVELRCDPISGHTALYWYRQSLGQGLEFLIYFQGNSAPDKSGLPSDRFSAERTGGSVSTLTIQRTQQEDSAVYLCASSLEAGVFNEQFFGPGTRLTVL.